A single sample is the source of the 5 T cell receptor beta chains below, sequenced in a study of cytomegalovirus exposure and HLA in healthy donors (dated 2017 in TCRdb). The library was obtained by the immunoSEQ multiplex PCR assay. For the multiplex PCR, a mixture combining 60 forward primers for TCR Vbeta segments and 13 reverse primers for TCR Jbeta segments was used. The clones in this table, taken by TCRdb from immuneACCESS, are in-frame only. Not every clone is retained; where verified, under half of the shortfall comes from an unresolved V gene, and the cause of the rest is unknown. This sample gives hundreds of thousands of clones in total; roughly 81% of them show up just once. The ten largest clones take up about 0.22% of the sample. The sequenced material came from PBMCs. These TCRs come from a girl aged 2 to 10 in good health and CMV-seronegative.

The chain recombines TRBV29-1 with TRBJ1-1; 7 nucleotides agree with TRBD1. This CDR3 is 14 amino acids long. Germline lookup yields CDR1 SQVTM and CDR2 ANQGSEA. J lost 1 base, V lost 7 bases, and 9 bases had no gene match. CDR3 sequence (DNA): TGCAGCGCCGCCTGGGGACAGACGAACACTGAAGCTTTCTTT. It encodes CSAAWGQTNTEAFF.

J is TRBJ1-3 and V is TRBV6-1, with 10 positions matching TRBD1. CDR3 size: 15 residues. CDR1 is MNHNS and CDR2 is SASEGT in the germline V gene. The V segment lost 6 bases and the J segment 7 bases; nucleotides outside the gene matches: 9. For the CDR3, the DNA is TGTGCCAGCAGCCTAAGAGGGGGACAGGGGAACACCATATATTTT. It codes for CASSLRGGQGNTIYF.

In its sample, this clone was seen a few times. The chain is built from TRBV7-6 and TRBJ2-7; 12 positions agree with TRBD1. The V gene end was trimmed by 6 bases and the J gene end by 6 bases; junction bases not matched to a gene: 9. The CDR3 spans 15 residues. Germline CDR1 and CDR2: SGHVS and FNYEAQ. Written as DNA, the CDR3 is TGTGCCAGCAGACAGGGGACAGGGGGCGGTTTCGAGCAGTACTTC. Protein: CASRQGTGGGFEQYF.

V usage is TRBV2 and J usage is TRBJ1-2; TRBD1 matches 7 bases. Germline assignment: CDR1 SNHLY and CDR2 FYNNEI. The CDR3 contains 14 residues. V shed 7 bases and J 5 bases; nucleotides not matched to a gene: 10. The DNA of the CDR3 is TGTGCCAGCAAAGACAGGGACCTGAAGTATGGCTACACCTTC. Encoded protein: CASKDRDLKYGYTF.

J is TRBJ1-5 and V is TRBV5-1; 7 nucleotides agree with TRBD1. From germline, CDR1 is SGHRS and CDR2 YFSETQ. The trim removed 4 bases at V and 3 bases at J, leaving 7 bases unmatched. CDR3 length: 15 amino acids. CDR3 sequence reads: CASSVGQPDNQPQHF. CDR3 nucleotides: TGCGCCAGCAGCGTGGGACAGCCAGACAATCAGCCCCAGCATTTT.